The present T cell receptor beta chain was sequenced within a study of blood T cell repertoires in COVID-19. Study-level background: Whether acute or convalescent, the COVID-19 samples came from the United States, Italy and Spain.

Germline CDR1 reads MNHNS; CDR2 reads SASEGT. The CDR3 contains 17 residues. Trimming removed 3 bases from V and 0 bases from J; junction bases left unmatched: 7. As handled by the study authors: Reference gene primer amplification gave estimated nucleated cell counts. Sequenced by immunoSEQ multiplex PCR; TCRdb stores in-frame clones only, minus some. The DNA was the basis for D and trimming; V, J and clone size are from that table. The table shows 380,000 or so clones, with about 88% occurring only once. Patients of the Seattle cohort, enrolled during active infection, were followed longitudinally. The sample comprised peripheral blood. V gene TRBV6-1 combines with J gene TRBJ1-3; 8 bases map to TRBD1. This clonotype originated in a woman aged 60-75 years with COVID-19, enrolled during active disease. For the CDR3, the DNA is TGTGCCAGCAGTGACTTGACAGGGGCCAACTCTGGAAACACCATATATTTT. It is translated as CASSDLTGANSGNTIYF.